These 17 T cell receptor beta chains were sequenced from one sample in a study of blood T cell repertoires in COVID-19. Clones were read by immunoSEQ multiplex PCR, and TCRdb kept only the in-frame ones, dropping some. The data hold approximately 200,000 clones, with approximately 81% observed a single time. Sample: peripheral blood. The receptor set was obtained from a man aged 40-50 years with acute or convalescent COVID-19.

CDR3 amino acids: CSVVRNTEAFF. CDR3 DNA sequence: TGCAGCGTTGTGAGAAACACTGAAGCTTTCTTT. The J gene is TRBJ1-1, the V gene TRBV29-1; D is uncertain. Trimming removed 4 bases from V and 2 bases from J, with 5 bases in between. Germline V gives CDR1 SQVTM, CDR2 ANQGSEA. This CDR3 comprises 11 residues.

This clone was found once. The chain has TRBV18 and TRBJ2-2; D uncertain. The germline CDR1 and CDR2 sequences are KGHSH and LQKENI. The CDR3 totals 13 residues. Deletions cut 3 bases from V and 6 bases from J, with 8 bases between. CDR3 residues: CASSPDSPGELFF. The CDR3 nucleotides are TGTGCCAGCTCACCCGACTCCCCCGGGGAGCTGTTTTTT. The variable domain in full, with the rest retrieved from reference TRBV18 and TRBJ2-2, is NAGVMQNPRHLVRRRGQEARLRCSPMKGHSHVYWYRQLPEEGLKFMVYLQKENIIDESGMPKERFSAEFPKEGPSILRIQQVVRGDSAAYFCASSPDSPGELFFGEGSRLTVL.

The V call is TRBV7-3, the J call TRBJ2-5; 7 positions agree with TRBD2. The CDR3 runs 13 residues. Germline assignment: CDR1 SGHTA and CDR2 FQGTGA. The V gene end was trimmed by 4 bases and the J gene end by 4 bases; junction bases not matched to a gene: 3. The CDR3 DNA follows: TGTGCCAGCAGCTCCAAGCGGGGAGAGACCCAGTACTTC. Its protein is CASSSKRGETQYF.

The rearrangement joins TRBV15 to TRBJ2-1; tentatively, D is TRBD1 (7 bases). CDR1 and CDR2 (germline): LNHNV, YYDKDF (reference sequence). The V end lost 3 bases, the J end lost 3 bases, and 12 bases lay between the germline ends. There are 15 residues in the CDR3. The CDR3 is CATSREGAYYNEQFF. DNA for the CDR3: TGTGCCACCAGCAGGGAGGGGGCCTACTACAATGAGCAGTTCTTC.

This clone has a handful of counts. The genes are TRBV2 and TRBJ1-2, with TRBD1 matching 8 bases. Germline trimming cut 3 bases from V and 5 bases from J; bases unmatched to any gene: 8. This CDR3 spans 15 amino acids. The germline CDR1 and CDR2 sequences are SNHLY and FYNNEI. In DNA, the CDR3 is TGTGCCAGCAGTGAGTCGTCAGGGGGCGTGTATGGCTACACCTTC. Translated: CASSESSGGVYGYTF.

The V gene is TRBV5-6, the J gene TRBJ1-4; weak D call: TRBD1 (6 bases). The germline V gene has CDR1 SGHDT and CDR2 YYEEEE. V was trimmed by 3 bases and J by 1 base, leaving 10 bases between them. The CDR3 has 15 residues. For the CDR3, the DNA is TGTGCCAGCAGCTACTCCAGGGGAACTAATGAAAAACTGTTTTTT. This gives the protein CASSYSRGTNEKLFF. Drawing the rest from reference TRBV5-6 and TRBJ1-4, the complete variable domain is DAGVTQSPTHLIKTRGQQVTLRCSPKSGHDTVSWYQQALGQGPQFIFQYYEEEERQRGNFPDRFSGHQFPNYSSELNVNALLLGDSALYLCASSYSRGTNEKLFFGSGTQLSVL.

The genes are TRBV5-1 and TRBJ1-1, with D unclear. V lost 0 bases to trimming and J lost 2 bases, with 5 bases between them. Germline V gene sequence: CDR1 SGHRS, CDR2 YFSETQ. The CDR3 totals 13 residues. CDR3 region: CASSLALNTEAFF. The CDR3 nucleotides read TGCGCCAGCAGCTTGGCACTTAACACTGAAGCTTTCTTT.

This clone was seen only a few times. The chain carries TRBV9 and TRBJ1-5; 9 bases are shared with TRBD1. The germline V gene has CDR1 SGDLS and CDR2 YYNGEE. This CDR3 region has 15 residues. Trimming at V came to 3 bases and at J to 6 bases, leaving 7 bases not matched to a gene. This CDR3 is CASSEGIQGAQPQHF. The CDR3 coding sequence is TGTGCCAGCAGCGAGGGGATACAGGGGGCTCAGCCCCAGCATTTT.

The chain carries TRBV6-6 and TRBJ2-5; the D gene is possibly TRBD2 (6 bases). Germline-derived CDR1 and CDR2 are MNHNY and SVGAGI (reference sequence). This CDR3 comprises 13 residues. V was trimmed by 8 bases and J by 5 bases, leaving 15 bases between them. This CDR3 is CASSSPGGETQYF. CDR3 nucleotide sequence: TGTGCCAGCTCGAGCCCCGGAGGGGAGACCCAGTACTTC.

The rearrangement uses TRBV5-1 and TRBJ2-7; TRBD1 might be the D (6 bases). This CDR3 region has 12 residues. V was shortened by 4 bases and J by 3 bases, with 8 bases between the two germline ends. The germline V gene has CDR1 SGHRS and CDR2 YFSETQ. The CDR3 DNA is TGCGCCAGCAGCCCGGACAGCTACGAGCAGTACTTC. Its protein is CASSPDSYEQYF.

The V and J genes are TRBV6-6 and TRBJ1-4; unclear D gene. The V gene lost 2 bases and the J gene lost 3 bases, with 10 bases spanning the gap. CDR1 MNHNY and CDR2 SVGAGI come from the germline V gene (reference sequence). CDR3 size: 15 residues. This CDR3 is CASSYATPANEKLFF. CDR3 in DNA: TGTGCCAGCAGTTACGCGACTCCCGCTAATGAAAAACTGTTTTTT.

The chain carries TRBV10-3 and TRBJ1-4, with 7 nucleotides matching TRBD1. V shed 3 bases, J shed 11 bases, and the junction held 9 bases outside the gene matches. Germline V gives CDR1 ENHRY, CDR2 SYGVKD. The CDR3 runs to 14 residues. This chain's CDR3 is CAISEGGPQSKLFF. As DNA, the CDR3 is TGTGCCATCAGTGAAGGGGGCCCCCAGAGTAAACTGTTTTTT.

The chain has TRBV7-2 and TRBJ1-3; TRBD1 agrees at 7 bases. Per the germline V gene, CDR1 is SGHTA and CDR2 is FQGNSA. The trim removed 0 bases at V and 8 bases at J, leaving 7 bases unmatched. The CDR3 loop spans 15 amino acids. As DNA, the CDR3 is TGTGCCAGCAGCTTAGCAAACAGGGGTCTCGACACCATATATTTT. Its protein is CASSLANRGLDTIYF.

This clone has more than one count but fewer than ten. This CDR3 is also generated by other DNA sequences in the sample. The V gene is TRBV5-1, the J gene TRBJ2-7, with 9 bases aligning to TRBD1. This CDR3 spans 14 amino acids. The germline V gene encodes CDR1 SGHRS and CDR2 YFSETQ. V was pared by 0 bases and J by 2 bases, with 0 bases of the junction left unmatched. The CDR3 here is CASSLGQGAYEQYF. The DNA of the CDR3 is TGCGCCAGCAGCTTGGGACAGGGGGCCTACGAGCAGTACTTC. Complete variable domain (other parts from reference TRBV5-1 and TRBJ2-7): KAGVTQTPRYLIKTRGQQVTLSCSPISGHRSVSWYQQTPGQGLQFLFEYFSETQRNKGNFPGRFSGRQFSNSRSEMNVSTLELGDSALYLCASSLGQGAYEQYFGPGTRLTVT.

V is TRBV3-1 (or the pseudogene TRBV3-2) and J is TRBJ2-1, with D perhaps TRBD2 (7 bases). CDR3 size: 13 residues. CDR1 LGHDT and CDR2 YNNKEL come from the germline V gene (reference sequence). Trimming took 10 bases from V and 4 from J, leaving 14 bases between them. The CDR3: CATGRGPYNEQFF. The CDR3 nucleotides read TGTGCCACCGGGCGGGGGCCGTACAATGAGCAGTTCTTC.

This chain's CDR3 is CAIGPGSLYNSPLHF. In DNA, the CDR3 is TGTGCCATTGGCCCCGGGAGCCTTTATAATTCACCCCTCCACTTT. The chain recombines TRBV6-6 with TRBJ1-6; D is ambiguous. The CDR3 is 15 residues long. V gave up 10 bases and J gave up 4 bases, with 17 bases separating them. Germline CDR1 and CDR2: MNHNY and SVGAGI (reference sequence).

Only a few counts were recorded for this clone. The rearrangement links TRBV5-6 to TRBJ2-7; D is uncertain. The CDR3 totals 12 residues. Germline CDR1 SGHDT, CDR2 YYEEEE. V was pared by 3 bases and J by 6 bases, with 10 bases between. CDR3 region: CASSSGRGEQYF. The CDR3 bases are TGTGCCAGCAGCTCCGGCCGCGGCGAGCAGTACTTC. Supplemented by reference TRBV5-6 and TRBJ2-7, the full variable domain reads DAGVTQSPTHLIKTRGQQVTLRCSPKSGHDTVSWYQQALGQGPQFIFQYYEEEERQRGNFPDRFSGHQFPNYSSELNVNALLLGDSALYLCASSSGRGEQYFGPGTRLTVT.